This TCR beta chain was identified during a study of cytomegalovirus exposure and HLA in healthy donors. This CDR3 is built from 15 residues. Germline CDR1 reads SEHNR; CDR2 reads FQNEAQ (reference sequence). V trimming: 0 bases; J trimming: 4 bases; junction bases outside the gene matches: 2. This clone was detected a few times. The PCR used 60 Vbeta and 13 Jbeta primers. Assay used: immunoSEQ multiplex PCR; TCRdb lists only in-frame clones, some missing. The data hold 200,000 to 250,000 clones, with about 77% observed a single time. This receptor was identified in a woman in her thirties in good health and CMV-seronegative. The sample was PBMCs. The genes are TRBV7-9 and TRBJ2-1, with 8 bases fitting TRBD2. CDR3 nucleotides: TGTGCCAGCAGCTTAGCACTAGCGGTTTACAATGAGCAGTTCTTC. It yields the protein CASSLALAVYNEQFF.